This passage covers 13 T cell receptor beta chains from one sample sequenced in a study of OX40 agonist ivuxolimab in advanced cancers. Libraries were prepared by immunoSEQ multiplex PCR; TCRdb keeps only in-frame clonotypes and omits some of them. The sample holds 62,000 or so clones, 86% seen once. Sequenced here: CD4+ or CD8+ T cells sorted from blood, sampled in a trial of the OX40 agonist ivuxolimab. The receptors originated from an adult with an advanced solid tumor such as melanoma, head and neck, liver or kidney cancer.

V gene TRBV19 combines with J gene TRBJ1-2; 11 nucleotides line up with TRBD1. J gave up 2 bases and V 7 bases, and 9 bases lay outside the gene matches. Looked up from germline, CDR1 is LNHDA and CDR2 is SQIVND (reference sequence). CDR3 length equals 16 residues. CDR3 coding DNA: TGTGCCAGTACCACAACGGGGGACAGGGGGAACTATGGCTACACCTTC. Its translation is CASTTTGDRGNYGYTF.

The chain couples TRBV19 to TRBJ2-1, with D uncertain. Per the germline V gene, CDR1 is LNHDA and CDR2 is SQIVND (reference sequence). V dropped 6 bases and J dropped 0 bases, with 12 bases sitting between them. This CDR3 contains 15 residues. CDR3 residues: CASSISLISYNEQFF. The CDR3 DNA reads TGTGCCAGTAGCATCAGTTTAATCTCCTACAATGAGCAGTTCTTC. Filled out from reference TRBV19 and TRBJ2-1, the complete variable domain reads DGGITQSPKYLFRKEGQNVTLSCEQNLNHDAMYWYRQDPGQGLRLIYYSQIVNDFQKGDIAEGYSVSREKKESFPLTVTSAQKNPTAFYLCASSISLISYNEQFFGPGTRLTVL.

J is TRBJ1-1 and V is TRBV6-6, with no clear D. The CDR3 consists of 12 residues. The germline gives CDR1 MNHNY, CDR2 SVGAGI (reference sequence). The V end was cut by 6 bases, the J end by 6 bases, with 11 bases between. Here the CDR3 DNA reads TGTGCCAGCAGACCAGGCTTGGCTGAAGCTTTCTTT. It codes for CASRPGLAEAFF.

This chain joins TRBV18 and TRBJ1-6, with TRBD1 matching 10 bases. In germline, CDR1 is KGHSH, CDR2 LQKENI. This CDR3 has 17 amino acids. The V gene end was trimmed by 6 bases and the J gene end by 2 bases; junction bases not matched to a gene: 7. As DNA, the CDR3 is TGTGCCAGCTCCCCCGGGACAGGGGCAACCTATAATTCACCCCTCCACTTT. Its translation: CASSPGTGATYNSPLHF.

The chain uses TRBV7-2 and TRBJ2-5; TRBD2 aligns across 16 bases. Germline loops: CDR1 SGHTA, CDR2 FQGNSA. The CDR3 is made up of 15 amino acids. With 4 bases clipped from V and 9 bases from J, the junction kept 5 bases outside the gene matches. The CDR3 DNA reads TGTGCCAGCAGCTCAGGGACTAGCGGGAGGGGGCCCCAGTACTTC. It yields the protein CASSSGTSGRGPQYF.

The CDR3 bases are TGTGCCAGTAGTACCGGTCAGCAGCCTGGAAACACCATATATTTT. This sequence encodes CASSTGQQPGNTIYF. The genes are TRBV19 and TRBJ1-3; the D is unclear. Germline values: CDR1 LNHDA, CDR2 SQIVND (reference sequence). CDR3 length equals 15 residues. The germline V and J ends were trimmed by 4 bases and 2 bases, with 12 bases remaining between them.

The chain combines TRBV5-6 with TRBJ2-5; D is possibly TRBD2 (5 bases). The ends were cut back, 5 bases at V and 2 bases at J, with 10 bases in the middle. Germline V CDR1 and CDR2: SGHDT, YYEEEE. The CDR3 length is 13 residues. For the CDR3, the DNA is TGTGCCAGCAGTCCCGGGGTACAAGAGACCCAGTACTTC. Protein sequence: CASSPGVQETQYF. Together with reference TRBV5-6 and TRBJ2-5, the CDR3 gives the full variable domain: DAGVTQSPTHLIKTRGQQVTLRCSPKSGHDTVSWYQQALGQGPQFIFQYYEEEERQRGNFPDRFSGHQFPNYSSELNVNALLLGDSALYLCASSPGVQETQYFGPGTRLLVL.

The chain joins TRBV5-4 to TRBJ1-4; TRBD1 agrees at 7 bases. There are 15 residues in the CDR3. CDR1 and CDR2 (germline): SGHNT, YYREEE (reference sequence). V lost 0 bases to trimming and J lost 3 bases; unmatched junction nucleotides: 2. CDR3 bases: TGTGCCAGCAGCTTGGACAGGGGCCCTAATGAAAAACTGTTTTTT. Translation gives CASSLDRGPNEKLFF.

The CDR3 here is CASSDRSARKGTEAFF. The CDR3 DNA is TGCGCCAGCAGTGATAGGTCGGCCAGGAAGGGGACTGAAGCTTTCTTT. The rearrangement joins TRBV10-2 to TRBJ1-1; D is perhaps TRBD1 (5 bases). V was clipped by 3 bases and J by 5 bases, with 19 bases between them. This CDR3 has 16 residues. Per the germline V gene, CDR1 is WSHSY and CDR2 is SAAADI.

The chain employs TRBV4-1 and TRBJ1-1; D call uncertain. The CDR3 length is 13 residues. Trimming cost V 2 bases and J 6 bases, with 10 bases left between them. The germline V gene has CDR1 MGHRA and CDR2 YSYEKL. The CDR3 here is CASSQIASPEAFF. CDR3 bases: TGCGCCAGCAGCCAAATCGCTTCACCTGAAGCTTTCTTT.

This rearrangement joins TRBV5-1 to TRBJ2-7, with 10 bases that match TRBD2. V gave up 0 bases and J gave up 7 bases; unmatched junction bases: 7. The CDR3 is 15 amino acids. Germline CDR1 reads SGHRS; CDR2 reads YFSETQ. The CDR3 nucleotides are TGCGCCAGCAGCTTGGTGTTAGCGGGAGGAAGGGAGCAGTACTTC. Translation gives CASSLVLAGGREQYF.

The chain couples TRBV5-8 to TRBJ2-1; no clear D. The CDR3 length is 14 residues. CDR1 is SGHTS, CDR2 YDEGEE, per germline. V was pared by 1 base and J by 0 bases, with 5 bases between. CDR3 nucleotide sequence: TGTGCCAGCAGCTTGACTTACTCCTACAATGAGCAGTTCTTC. As protein: CASSLTYSYNEQFF.

This clone has a single count. In nucleotides, the CDR3 is TGTGCCAGCAAGGACGCCAATTCACCCCTCCACTTT. This encodes CASKDANSPLHF. This rearrangement joins TRBV25-1 to TRBJ1-6, with unresolved D. CDR3 length: 12 amino acids. V was cut by 7 bases and J by 7 bases, with 8 bases left in between. Germline values: CDR1 MGHDK, CDR2 SYGVNS.